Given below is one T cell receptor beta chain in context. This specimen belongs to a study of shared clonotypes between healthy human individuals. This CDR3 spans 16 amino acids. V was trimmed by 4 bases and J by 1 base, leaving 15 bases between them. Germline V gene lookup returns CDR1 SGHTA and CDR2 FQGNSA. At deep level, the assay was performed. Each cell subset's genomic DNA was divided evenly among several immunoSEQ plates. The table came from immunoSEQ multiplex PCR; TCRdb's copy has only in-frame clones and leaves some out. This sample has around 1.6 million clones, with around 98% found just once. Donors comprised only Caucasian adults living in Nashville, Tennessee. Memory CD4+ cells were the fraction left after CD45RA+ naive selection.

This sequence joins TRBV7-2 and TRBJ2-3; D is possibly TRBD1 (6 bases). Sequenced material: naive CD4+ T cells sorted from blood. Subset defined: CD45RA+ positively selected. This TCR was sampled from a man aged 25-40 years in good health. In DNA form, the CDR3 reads TGTGCCAGCAGCTCCCAGGGGTCGGTGGGCACAGATACGCAGTATTTT. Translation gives CASSSQGSVGTDTQYF.